This TCR beta chain was sequenced for a study of blood T cell repertoires in COVID-19. Study-level information: Collection of acute and convalescent COVID-19 samples took place in the United States, Italy and Spain.

Germline V gene lookup returns CDR1 LGHDT and CDR2 YNNKEL (reference sequence). The CDR3 totals 17 residues. The trim removed 4 bases at V and 0 bases at J, leaving 8 bases unmatched. The table came from immunoSEQ multiplex PCR; TCRdb's copy has only in-frame clones and leaves some out. The table has 380,000 or so clones, 70% to 90% seen once; the top ten hold 1% to 1.5%. All enrollees were roughly 18 to 100 years old and from fewer than 25 US areas. Among Cohort 3 donors, those recovered had two negative PCRs, clearance, or symptom resolution. Sequencing was done on a sample of PBMCs or T cells enriched from blood (not recorded which). The clonotype originates from a man aged 25-40 years who had recovered from COVID-19. The chain couples TRBV3-1 (or the pseudogene TRBV3-2) to TRBJ1-5, with TRBD1 matching 8 bases. This CDR3 is CASSLGRDRYSNQPQHF. The CDR3 nucleotides read TGTGCCAGCAGCCTAGGGAGGGACAGGTATAGCAATCAGCCCCAGCATTTT.